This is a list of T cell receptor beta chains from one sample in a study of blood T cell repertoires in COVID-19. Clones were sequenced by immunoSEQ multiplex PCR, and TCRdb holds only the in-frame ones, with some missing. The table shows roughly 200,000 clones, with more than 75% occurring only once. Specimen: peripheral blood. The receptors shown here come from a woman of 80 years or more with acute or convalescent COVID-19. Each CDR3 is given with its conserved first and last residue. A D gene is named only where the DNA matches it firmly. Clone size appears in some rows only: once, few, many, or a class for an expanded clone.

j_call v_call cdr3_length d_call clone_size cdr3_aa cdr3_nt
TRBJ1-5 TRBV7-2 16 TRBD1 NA CASSASGGLSNQPQHF TGTGCCAGCAGCGCGTCAGGGGGTCTGAGCAATCAGCCCCAGCATTTT
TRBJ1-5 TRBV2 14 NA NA CASSDKGTYQPQHF TGTGCCAGCAGTGATAAGGGGACTTATCAGCCCCAGCATTTT
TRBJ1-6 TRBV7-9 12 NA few CASSFSDSPLHF TGTGCCAGCAGCTTCAGCGATTCACCCCTCCACTTT
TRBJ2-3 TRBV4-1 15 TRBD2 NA CASSQVWGGTDTQYF TGCGCCAGCAGCCAAGTATGGGGGGGTACAGATACGCAGTATTTT
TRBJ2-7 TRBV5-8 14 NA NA CASSVQGKSYEQYF TGTGCCAGCAGCGTTCAGGGGAAAAGCTACGAGCAGTACTTC
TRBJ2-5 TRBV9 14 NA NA CASSVEVQGGTQYF TGTGCCAGCAGCGTAGAGGTGCAGGGGGGGACCCAGTACTTC
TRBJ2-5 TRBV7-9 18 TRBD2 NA CASSRRTSGTQYQETQYF TGTGCCAGCAGCCGGAGGACTAGCGGGACACAATACCAAGAGACCCAGTACTTC
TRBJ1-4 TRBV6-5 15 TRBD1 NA CASSWTGATNEKLFF TGTGCCAGCAGTTGGACAGGCGCAACTAATGAAAAACTGTTTTTT
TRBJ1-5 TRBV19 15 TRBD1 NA CASSPSGQGGQPQHF TGTGCCAGTAGCCCAAGCGGGCAGGGGGGTCAGCCCCAGCATTTT
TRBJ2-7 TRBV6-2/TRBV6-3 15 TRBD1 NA CASSYRTGSTYEQYF TGTGCCAGCAGTTACAGGACAGGGAGCACCTACGAGCAGTACTTC
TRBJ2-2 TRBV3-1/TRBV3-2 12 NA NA CASSVNTGELFF TGTGCCAGCAGTGTAAACACCGGGGAGCTGTTTTTT
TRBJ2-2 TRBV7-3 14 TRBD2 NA CATGLTSLPGELFF TGTGCCACAGGCTTGACTAGCCTCCCCGGGGAGCTGTTTTTT
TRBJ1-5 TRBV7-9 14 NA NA CASSFAGNNQPQHF TGTGCCAGCAGCTTCGCCGGGAACAATCAGCCCCAGCATTTT
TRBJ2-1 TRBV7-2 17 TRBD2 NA CASSLWASGSSYNEQFF TGTGCCAGCAGCTTATGGGCTAGCGGGAGCTCCTACAATGAGCAGTTCTTC
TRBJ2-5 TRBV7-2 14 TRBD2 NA CASRSRLAQETQYF TGTGCCAGCAGATCCAGACTAGCCCAAGAGACCCAGTACTTC
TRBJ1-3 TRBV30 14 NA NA CAWRLGQSGNTIYF TGTGCCTGGAGATTGGGGCAGTCTGGAAACACCATATATTTT
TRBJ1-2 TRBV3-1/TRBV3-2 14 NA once CASSQPGPGVGYTF TGTGCCAGCAGCCAACCCGGGCCCGGGGTCGGCTACACCTTC
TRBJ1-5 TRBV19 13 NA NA CASSTRDHRPQHF TGTGCCAGTAGTACGAGAGATCATCGGCCCCAGCATTTT
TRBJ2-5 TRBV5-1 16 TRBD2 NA CASSRGLAGLQETQYF TGCGCCAGCAGCAGGGGACTAGCGGGACTCCAAGAGACCCAGTACTTC
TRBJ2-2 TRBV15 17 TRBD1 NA CATSRDLLTGIAGELFF TGTGCCACCAGCAGAGATCTACTGACAGGGATCGCCGGGGAGCTGTTTTTT
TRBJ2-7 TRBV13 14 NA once CASSRSREDYEQYF TGTGCCAGCAGCCGAAGCCGGGAAGACTACGAGCAGTACTTC
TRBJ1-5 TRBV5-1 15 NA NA CASSPLPGFNQPQHF TGCGCCAGCAGCCCCCTCCCAGGCTTCAATCAGCCCCAGCATTTT
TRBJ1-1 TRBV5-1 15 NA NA CASSSLAQKDTEAFF TGCGCCAGCAGCTCCCTCGCACAGAAGGACACTGAAGCTTTCTTT
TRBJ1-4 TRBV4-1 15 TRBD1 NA CASSSRGQGNEKLFF TGCGCCAGCAGCTCCAGGGGGCAGGGTAATGAAAAACTGTTTTTT
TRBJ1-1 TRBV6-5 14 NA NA CASTLPPGTPEAFF TGTGCCAGCACTTTACCGCCCGGGACTCCTGAAGCTTTCTTT
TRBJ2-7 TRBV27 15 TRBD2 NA CASSLWAGGGSEQYF TGTGCCAGCAGCCTGTGGGCGGGAGGAGGGAGCGAGCAGTACTTC
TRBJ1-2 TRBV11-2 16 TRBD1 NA CASSPLTGTARGGYTF TGTGCCAGCAGCCCTTTGACCGGGACAGCCAGGGGTGGCTACACCTTC
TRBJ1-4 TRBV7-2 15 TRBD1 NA CASSLAGTGGLRLFF TGTGCCAGCAGCTTAGCCGGGACAGGGGGCTTACGACTGTTTTTT
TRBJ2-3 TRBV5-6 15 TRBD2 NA CASSLTSGSTDTQYF TGTGCCAGCAGCCTTACTAGCGGGAGCACAGATACGCAGTATTTT
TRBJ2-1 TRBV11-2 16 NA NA CASSARGGRNYNEQFF TGTGCCAGCAGCGCCCGGGGTGGGAGGAACTACAATGAGCAGTTCTTC
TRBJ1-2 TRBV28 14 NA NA CASSSPRGGYGYTF TGTGCCAGCAGTTCTCCCAGGGGCGGGTATGGCTACACCTTC
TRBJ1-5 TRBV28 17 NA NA CASTPDPPQGLDQPQHF TGTGCCAGCACCCCGGATCCCCCGCAGGGGCTAGATCAGCCCCAGCATTTT
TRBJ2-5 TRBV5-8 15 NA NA CASSLFLGPQETQYF TGTGCCAGCAGCTTGTTCCTGGGGCCACAAGAGACCCAGTACTTC
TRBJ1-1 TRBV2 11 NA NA CASSQQHEAFF TGTGCCAGCAGTCAACAGCATGAAGCTTTCTTT